This TCR beta chain derives from a study of T cells in Graves' hyperthyroidism and ophthalmopathy. Study-wide results and caveats: A model of 13 V-J pairs discriminated ophthalmopathy from stable hyperthyroidism. Blood held most thyroid clonotypes expanded above 0.001 frequency.

Uncontrolled infection, other autoimmune disease, pregnancy and lactation each barred patients from inclusion. RNA transcripts provided the source from which TCR beta CDR3 regions were amplified. The HTBI primer set drove a first-round RT-PCR of the TCR CDR3. TCRdb re-derived calls from the multiplex PCR reads in MiXCR, one entry per CDR3 protein. The sample records 540,000 or so distinct CDR3 sequences, roughly 46% being singletons. The V gene end was trimmed by 5 bases and the J gene end by 8 bases; junction bases not matched to a gene: 7. Per germline, CDR1 SEHNR and CDR2 FQNEAQ (reference sequence). CDR3 length: 13 residues. This clonotype occurred many times. Its antigen is unidentified.

This TCR derives from an adult woman with Graves' disease, either hyperthyroidism or ophthalmopathy (not recorded which). Source material: peripheral blood or thyroid tissue (not recorded which). The chain combines TRBV7-9 with TRBJ1-2; 8 bases are a match to TRBD1. CDR3 nucleotides: TGTGCCAGCAGCAGGACAGGGTTGGCGGGCTACACCTTC. Translating gives CASSRTGLAGYTF.